This TCR beta chain was documented in a study of T cell repertoires in cytomegalovirus infection. Study details: Indications of both CMV infection and matching HLA type were provided by public TCR beta signatures. Whole-study findings and limits: Of the TCR beta families, the public ones yielded a cumulative frequency that identified carriers of CMV plus the relevant HLA.

Comment on this clonotype: Its antigen remains unknown.

TCRdb re-called the reads with MiXCR, one entry per CDR3 protein. The profile shows 300,000 to 400,000 distinct CDR3 sequences, roughly 28% of them singletons. This CDR3 has 17 residues. V lost 0 bases and J lost 0; bases outside the gene matches: 3. Germline V gives CDR1 MNHNS, CDR2 SASEGT. The TCR sequence derives from a human donor in good health (CMV status not recorded). Some clones in this sample may be carry-over from other donors' samples. This specimen was cultured PBMCs, taken from culture after CMV antigen stimulation. V gene TRBV6-1 combines with J gene TRBJ2-1, with 9 bases matching TRBD2. CDR3 region: CASSEAVAGASYNEQFF. The CDR3 DNA reads as TGTGCCAGCAGTGAAGCGGTAGCGGGAGCCTCCTACAATGAGCAGTTCTTC.